A selection of T cell receptor beta chains follows, all from one sample in a study of shared T cell receptors in the human thymus. Repertoires were generated with immunoSEQ multiplex PCR, while TCRdb's copy carries only in-frame clones and drops some. Of about 610,000 clones listed, around nine tenths are singletons. These data were also filed under a second study, of human thymus T cells.

The sample comprised thymocytes. The receptors here all came from a boy younger than two with a congenital heart defect. The CDR3 runs from the conserved cysteine through the conserved F or W.

V: TRBV28; CDR3: CASSSTGGRETQYF
V: TRBV7-2; CDR3: CASSSLAGGNNEQFF
V: TRBV5-4; CDR3: CASRRAGDSDTQYF
V: TRBV5-4; CDR3: CASSGTGGYSVYF
V: TRBV5-4; CDR3: CASSLALGQGGTGELFF
V: TRBV2; CDR3: CASSVPSRGNNEQFF
V: TRBV28; CDR3: CASSSSYEQYF
V: TRBV2; CDR3: CASSRQTLEAFF
V: TRBV27; CDR3: CASRRQGGGNTIYF
V: TRBV7-2; CDR3: CASSLGARVGETQYF
V: TRBV2; CDR3: CASSEWGLAGVQFF
V: TRBV4-1; CDR3: CASSQPPSRERSYEQYF
V: TRBV6-5; CDR3: CASRGSPGETQYF
V: TRBV5-1; CDR3: CASSLAHLVAGSYNEQFF
V: TRBV5-1; CDR3: CASSFTGGAPYEQYF
V: TRBV6-1; CDR3: CASSEGNLASGLGAGELFF
V: TRBV7-9; CDR3: CASSSRTGILQETQYF
V: TRBV7-9; CDR3: CASSLPGTSGRPYEQYF
V: TRBV7-3; CDR3: CASSVVAGAPDTQYF
V: TRBV27; CDR3: CASSPGQLNEKLFF
V: TRBV19; CDR3: CASSIDFGGAYGYTF
V: TRBV29-1; CDR3: CSVSPGQGETSGRPREYNEQFF
V: TRBV4-1; CDR3: CASSPWTSDGGHEQFF
V: TRBV7-2; CDR3: CASSSRTGGLNEQYF
V: TRBV15; CDR3: CATSRDRLRVRDRATDTQYF
V: TRBV7-8; CDR3: CASSLELRCHTEAFF
V: TRBV7-9; CDR3: CASSSRLAGSTDTQYF
V: TRBV13; CDR3: CASRADGANTGELFF
V: TRBV19; CDR3: CASSIAASGRRSGELFF
V: TRBV11-2; CDR3: CASSSSRGQGRIHNEQFF
V: TRBV4-3; CDR3: CASSQGRQGGYYEQYF
V: TRBV28; CDR3: CASSLGTSGKVSTGELFF
V: TRBV29-1; CDR3: CSVVGQGTGTDTQYF
V: TRBV28; CDR3: CASSSIGAEGNTIYF
V: TRBV18; CDR3: CASSPKPSVEADSYEQYF
V: TRBV7-9; CDR3: CASEDRATNTGELFF
V: TRBV4-1; CDR3: CASSQELFRGDTQYF
V: TRBV5-6; CDR3: CASSLWYGGGPGCEQFF
V: TRBV28; CDR3: CASRTSARYRSYEQYF
V: TRBV5-5; CDR3: CASSLLDRDYEQYF
V: TRBV11-2; CDR3: CASSPRDREGGELFF
V: TRBV7-2; CDR3: CASSPGLASYNEQFF
V: TRBV9; CDR3: CASSAPVSYEQFF
V: TRBV4-3; CDR3: CASSQERELAGGTDTQYF